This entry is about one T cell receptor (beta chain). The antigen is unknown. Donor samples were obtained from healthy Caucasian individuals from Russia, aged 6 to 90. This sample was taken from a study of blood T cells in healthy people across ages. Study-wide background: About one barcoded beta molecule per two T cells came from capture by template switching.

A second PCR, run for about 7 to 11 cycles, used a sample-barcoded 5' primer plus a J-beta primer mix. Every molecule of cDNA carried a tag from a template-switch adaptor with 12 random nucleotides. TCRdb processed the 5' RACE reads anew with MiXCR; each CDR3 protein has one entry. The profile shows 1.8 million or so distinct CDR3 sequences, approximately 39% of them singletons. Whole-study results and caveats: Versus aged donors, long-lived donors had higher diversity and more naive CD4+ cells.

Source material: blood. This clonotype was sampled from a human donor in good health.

The CDR3 DNA follows: TGTGCCAGCAGCCCAAAACAGGGGGTCTCCTACAATGAGCAGTTCTTC. Amino acid sequence: CASSPKQGVSYNEQFF. The J gene is TRBJ2-1, the V gene TRBV7-3; 8 nucleotides line up with TRBD1. Germline trimming cut 5 bases from V and 0 bases from J; bases unmatched to any gene: 6. Germline V gene lookup returns CDR1 SGHTA and CDR2 FQGTGA. The CDR3 contains 16 residues.